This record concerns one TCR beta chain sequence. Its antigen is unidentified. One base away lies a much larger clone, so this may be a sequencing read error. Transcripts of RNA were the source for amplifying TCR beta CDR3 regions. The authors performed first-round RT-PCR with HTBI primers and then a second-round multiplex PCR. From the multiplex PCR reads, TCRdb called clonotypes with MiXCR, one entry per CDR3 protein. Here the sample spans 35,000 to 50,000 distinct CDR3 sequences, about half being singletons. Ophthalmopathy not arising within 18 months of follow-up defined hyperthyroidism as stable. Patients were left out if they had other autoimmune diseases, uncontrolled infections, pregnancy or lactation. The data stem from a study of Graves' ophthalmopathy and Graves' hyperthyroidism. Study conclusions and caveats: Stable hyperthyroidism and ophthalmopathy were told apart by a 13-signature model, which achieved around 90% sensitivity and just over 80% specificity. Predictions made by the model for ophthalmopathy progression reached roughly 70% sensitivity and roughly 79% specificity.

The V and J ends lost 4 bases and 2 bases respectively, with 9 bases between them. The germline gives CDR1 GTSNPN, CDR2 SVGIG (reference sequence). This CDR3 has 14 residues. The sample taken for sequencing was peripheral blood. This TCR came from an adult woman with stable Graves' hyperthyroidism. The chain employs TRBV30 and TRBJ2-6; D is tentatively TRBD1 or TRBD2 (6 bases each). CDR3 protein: CAWKGGAGANVLTF. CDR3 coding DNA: TGTGCCTGGAAGGGGGGCGCTGGGGCCAACGTCCTGACTTTC.